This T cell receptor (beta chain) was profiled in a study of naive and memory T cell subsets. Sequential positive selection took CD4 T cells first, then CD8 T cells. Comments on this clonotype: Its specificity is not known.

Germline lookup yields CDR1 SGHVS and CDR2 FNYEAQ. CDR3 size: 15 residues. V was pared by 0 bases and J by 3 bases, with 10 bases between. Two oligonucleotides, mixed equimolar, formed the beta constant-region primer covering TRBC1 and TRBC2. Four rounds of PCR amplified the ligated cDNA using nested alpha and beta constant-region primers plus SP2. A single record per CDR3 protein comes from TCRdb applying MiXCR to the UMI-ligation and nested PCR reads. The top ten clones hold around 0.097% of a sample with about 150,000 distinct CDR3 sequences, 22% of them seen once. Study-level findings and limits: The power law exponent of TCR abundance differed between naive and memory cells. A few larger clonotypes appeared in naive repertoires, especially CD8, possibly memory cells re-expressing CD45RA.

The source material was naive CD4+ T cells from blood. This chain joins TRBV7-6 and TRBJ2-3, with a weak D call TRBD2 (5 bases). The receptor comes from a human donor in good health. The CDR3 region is CASSLARRGTDTQYF. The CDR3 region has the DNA TGTGCCAGCAGCTTAGCGCGTAGAGGGACAGATACGCAGTATTTT.